Listed here are 8 T cell receptor beta chains from one sample, sequenced in a study of blood T cell repertoires in COVID-19. Only in-frame clones appear in the TCRdb table, and some are missing; sequencing was by immunoSEQ multiplex PCR. The sample consists of 150,000 or so clones, approximately 90% of them appearing once. Sequenced sample: PBMCs or T cells enriched from blood (not recorded which). These receptor sequences come from a woman aged 40 to 50 who had been exposed to COVID-19.

This chain links TRBV16 with TRBJ1-5; no definite D call. CDR1 is KGHSY and CDR2 is FQNENV in the germline V gene. Trimming stripped 4 bases from V and 0 bases from J, with 10 bases between. The CDR3 spans 15 residues. CDR3 in amino acids: CASSPTRASNQPQHF. CDR3 DNA: TGTGCCAGCAGCCCCACGAGGGCTAGCAATCAGCCCCAGCATTTT.

V usage is TRBV6-2 or TRBV6-3 and J usage is TRBJ2-7; D gene unclear. V was trimmed by 5 bases and J by 3 bases, leaving 8 bases between them. Looked up from germline, CDR1 is MNHEY and CDR2 is SVGEGT. This CDR3 comprises 12 residues. CDR3 residues: CASSDPGYEQYF. The CDR3 bases are TGTGCCAGCAGTGACCCAGGCTACGAGCAGTACTTC.

The CDR3 protein is CASSPTNTDTQYF. In nucleotides, the CDR3 is TGTGCCAGCAGCCCGACTAACACAGATACGCAGTATTTT. The genes are TRBV3-1 (or the pseudogene TRBV3-2) and TRBJ2-3, with a weak D call TRBD2 (5 bases). The CDR3 runs to 13 residues. Germline V CDR1 and CDR2: LGHDT, YNNKEL (reference sequence). V lost 4 bases and J lost 2, with 7 bases in between.

V and J are TRBV19 and TRBJ2-1; the match to TRBD2 covers 10 bases. The CDR3 runs to 16 residues. V was pared by 5 bases and J by 2 bases, with 6 bases of the junction left unmatched. From germline, CDR1 is LNHDA and CDR2 SQIVND (reference sequence). The CDR3 loop reads CASSWVSGRPYNEQFF. CDR3 DNA sequence: TGTGCCAGTAGTTGGGTTAGCGGGAGGCCCTACAATGAGCAGTTCTTC.

V and J are TRBV28 and TRBJ2-1, with TRBD2 matching over 12 bases. V was clipped by 6 bases and J by 8 bases; unmatched bases: 11. Germline V CDR1 and CDR2: MDHEN, SYDVKM. The CDR3 runs to 16 residues. As DNA, the CDR3 is TGTGCCAGCAGGCCTCAGACTAGCGGGAGATTCCATGAGCAGTTCTTC. It is translated as CASRPQTSGRFHEQFF.

The V and J genes are TRBV27 and TRBJ1-5; the match to TRBD1 covers 8 bases. Germline V lookup: CDR1 MNHEY, CDR2 SMNVEV (reference sequence). This CDR3 spans 14 amino acids. J gave up 7 bases and V 8 bases, and 10 bases lay outside the gene matches. The CDR3 loop is CASGTQGAGQPQHF. CDR3 coding DNA: TGTGCCAGCGGGACTCAGGGGGCTGGACAGCCCCAGCATTTT.

The chain carries TRBV3-1 (or the pseudogene TRBV3-2) and TRBJ1-4; TRBD1 is a possible D gene (5 bases). Trimming shortened V by 3 bases and J by 8 bases, and 16 bases separated the two germline ends. The CDR3 consists of 15 residues. Germline CDR1 is LGHDT and CDR2 is YNNKEL (reference sequence). CDR3 loop: CASSHEPGLREKLFF. The CDR3 coding sequence is TGTGCCAGCAGCCACGAACCGGGACTAAGGGAAAAACTGTTTTTT.

The chain recombines TRBV5-5 with TRBJ1-2; tentative D call: TRBD1 (6 bases). V was trimmed by 0 bases and J by 4 bases, leaving 13 bases between them. This CDR3 has 15 amino acids. Germline V gives CDR1 SGHKS, CDR2 YYEKEE (reference sequence). This chain's CDR3 is CASSLDVGQIYGYTF. The CDR3 nucleotides read TGTGCCAGCAGCTTGGATGTCGGACAGATCTATGGCTACACCTTC.